The clone carrying this TCR beta chain occurred a few times. Its cognate antigen is unknown. These data are taken from a study of OX40 agonist ivuxolimab in advanced cancers. Study as a whole: A diagnosis of hepatocellular carcinoma, melanoma, renal cell or head and neck cancer was present in dose-escalation patients.

Data came from immunoSEQ multiplex PCR; TCRdb stores just in-frame clones and leaves some out. The table lists more than 60,000 clones, around 80% of them singletons. General observations from the study: Partial responders receiving 0.1-3.0 mg/kg showed among the lowest clonal expansion.

This CDR3 is built from 14 residues. V gave up 4 bases and J gave up 7 bases, with 13 bases separating them. Germline assignment: CDR1 SGHNT and CDR2 YENEEA. This rearrangement joins TRBV11-3 to TRBJ1-4; TRBD1 is a possible D gene (5 bases). The specimen was CD4+ or CD8+ T cells sorted from blood, collected in a trial of the OX40 agonist ivuxolimab. This clonotype was obtained from an adult with an advanced solid tumor such as melanoma, head and neck, liver or kidney cancer. The CDR3 loop is CASSSRGRGEKLFF. In nucleotides, the CDR3 is TGTGCCAGCAGCTCGAGGGGTCGCGGTGAAAAACTGTTTTTT.